The source of this T cell receptor beta chain is a study of low-dose radiotherapy and immunotherapy resistance in tumors (dated by TCRdb to the early 2020s). Study-level background: Cohort 1 received 0.5 Gy per fraction every 2 weeks, with a prescribed total PTV dose of 6.5 Gy. Cohort 2 received 1 Gy per fraction every two weeks, with a total of 13 Gy over 26 weeks. Patients were given nivolumab as a 240 mg flat dose every two weeks and ipilimumab at 1 mg/kg every six weeks, with both drugs delivered intravenously. The translational analysis covered eight patients: three from the first dose cohort and the first five from the second dose cohort. Starting on cycle 1 day 1, patients took 300 mg of aspirin by mouth once daily for four cycles. Cyclophosphamide 200 mg/m2 was given intravenously every two weeks, one day before each radiation and immunotherapy administration. No randomization into treatment groups was done for the people taking part in the trial.

Reading the germline V gene gives CDR1 SGHVS and CDR2 FQNEAQ. The CDR3 covers 15 residues, taking in both the cysteine and the phenylalanine. Just the 45-base CDR3 DNA is kept, in frame starting at base 1. Trimming costs V 5 bases and J 2 bases, and their ends lie 16 bases apart. What the time point label conveys for this sample: after trial treatment. What the treatment or condition label conveys for this sample: LDRT plus nivolumab, ipilimumab, low-dose cyclophosphamide and aspirin (RACIN trial). Donors were enrolled in RACIN, a single-arm phase I dose-escalation trial combining nivolumab, ipilimumab, aspirin, low-dose cyclophosphamide and low-dose radiotherapy. Eligible patients had advanced, TIL-negative solid tumors. This clonotype appeared many times. Its antigen is unknown. No base-level quality is on record; no much larger clone is a single base apart. The listed sequencing device is Illumina HiSeq 2500. To make first-strand cDNA, Superscript III was used along with a set of TRAV- and TRBV-specific primers so that both the TCRalpha and TCRbeta chains were covered. TCRs were amplified with Phusion for about 20 PCR cycles using a constant-region primer together with the adapter attached to the V primers. The MessageAmp II aRNA Amplification Kit was used to amplify the isolated mRNA, with in vitro transcription run for less than 20 hours at 37 degrees C. mRNA for TCR sequencing was isolated with the Dynabeads mRNA DIRECT Purification Kit. Indexed Illumina adapters were added in a second Phusion PCR of 25 cycles, after which AMPure XP beads were used to purify the products. The original methods were these. Using custom Perl scripts, TCR sequences that encoded the same protein were pooled, out-of-frame sequences were dropped, and the abundance of each clonotype was calculated. Any TCR sequence backed by just one read was left out of the analysis. Among the metrics used to describe the repertoires were Shannon entropy, Gini index, clonality, richness, and the frequency of TCRs shared between repertoires. Through fastp at Q25 and MiXCR, TCRdb rebuilt clones from the public reads, retaining in-frame beta chains. Each entry is one CDR3 protein sequence, shown with its most common DNA and genes. TCRdb's processing, not the authors' own work, is the source of the V and J calls. Within this sample are some 94,000 distinct CDR3 sequences, with less than 25% of them counted one time only. Clones ranked in the top ten supply roughly 13% of the sample.

The rearrangement joined TRBV7-8 to TRBJ2-7; TRBD2 could be the D gene, as 6 bases match. This sample comprised PBMCs, obtained after low-dose radiotherapy plus immunotherapy. This sequence was found in a female donor with ovarian cancer. The CDR3 region has the sequence CASSPGPSAAYEQYF. At the DNA level, the sequence is TGTGCCAGCAGCCCGGGGCCTAGCGCGGCCTACGAGCAGTACTTC. Extended through the reference TRBV7-8 and TRBJ2-7 proteins, this CDR3 yields the full variable domain: GAGVSQSPRYKVAKRGQDVALRCDPISGHVSLFWYQQALGQGPEFLTYFQNEAQLDKSGLPSDRFFAERPEGSVSTLKIQRTQQEDSAVYLCASSPGPSAAYEQYFGPGTRLTVT.